A single sample gave rise to the 15 T cell receptor beta chains below, sequenced in a study of blood T cell repertoires in COVID-19. Assay: immunoSEQ multiplex PCR; the TCRdb copy retains only in-frame clones and omits some. The sample records approximately 200,000 clones, about 84% being singletons. Sequenced input: PBMCs or T cells enriched from blood (not recorded which). These receptors came from a woman in her thirties who had recovered from COVID-19.

The CDR3: CASSPQGGVDYEQYF. The CDR3 DNA reads TGTGCCAGCAGCCCCCAGGGAGGGGTTGATTACGAGCAGTACTTC. The chain links TRBV9 to TRBJ2-7, with 7 bases matching TRBD2. Losses at the gene ends were 4 bases for V and 4 bases for J; bases not matched to a gene: 11. The germline V gene encodes CDR1 SGDLS and CDR2 YYNGEE. This CDR3 comprises 15 residues. Drawing the rest from reference TRBV9 and TRBJ2-7, the complete variable domain is DSGVTQTPKHLITATGQRVTLRCSPRSGDLSVYWYQQSLDQGLQFLIQYYNGEERAKGNILERFSAQQFPDLHSELNLSSLELGDSALYFCASSPQGGVDYEQYFGPGTRLTVT.

The chain carries TRBV6-5 and TRBJ1-2; possibly TRBD1 for D (6 bases). Germline CDR1 MNHEY, CDR2 SVGAGI. The CDR3 spans 15 residues. V shed 8 bases and J shed 4 bases, with 20 bases lying between them. CDR3 bases: TGTGCCAGCGGGGACACAGCCTACGGCCGCTATGGCTACACCTTC. It specifies CASGDTAYGRYGYTF.

This sequence joins TRBV13 and TRBJ2-3; TRBD2 agrees at 12 bases. Germline loops: CDR1 PRHDT, CDR2 FYEKMQ (reference sequence). The CDR3 is 16 amino acids. V was clipped by 4 bases and J by 7 bases; unmatched bases: 9. CDR3 sequence reads: CASSSLLAGGPNTQYF. The DNA of the CDR3 is TGTGCCAGCAGCTCCCTACTAGCGGGAGGCCCAAATACGCAGTATTTT. The full variable domain, in which reference TRBV13 and TRBJ2-3 provide the parts outside the CDR3, is AAGVIQSPRHLIKEKRETATLKCYPIPRHDTVYWYQQGPGQDPQFLISFYEKMQSDKGSIPDRFSAQQFSDYHSELNMSSLELGDSALYFCASSSLLAGGPNTQYFGPGTRLTVL.

The V call is TRBV19, the J call TRBJ2-7; possible D gene TRBD1, 5 bases. V lost 5 bases and J lost 1, with 15 bases in between. The CDR3 consists of 15 residues. Germline V CDR1 and CDR2: LNHDA, SQIVND (reference sequence). The DNA for the CDR3 is TGTGCCAGTAGTTACAGGTCTTATGGTTCCTACGAGCAGTACTTC. It specifies CASSYRSYGSYEQYF. The entire variable domain, with the rest obtained from reference TRBV19 and TRBJ2-7, is as follows: DGGITQSPKYLFRKEGQNVTLSCEQNLNHDAMYWYRQDPGQGLRLIYYSQIVNDFQKGDIAEGYSVSREKKESFPLTVTSAQKNPTAFYLCASSYRSYGSYEQYFGPGTRLTVT.

The chain recombines TRBV7-9 with TRBJ1-4, with TRBD1 identical over 7 bases. Germline-derived CDR1 and CDR2 are SEHNR and FQNEAQ (reference sequence). The CDR3 is made up of 14 amino acids. The V segment lost 7 bases and the J segment 3 bases; nucleotides outside the gene matches: 5. CDR3 DNA sequence: TGTGCCAGCACCCAGACAGGGTCTAATGAAAAACTGTTTTTT. It translates to CASTQTGSNEKLFF.

In DNA, the CDR3 is TGTGCCAGCAGCGAGAGGGTGTACGGTCTTGGACTTACCACAGATACGCAGTATTTT. Its protein product is CASSERVYGLGLTTDTQYF. The chain joins TRBV7-2 to TRBJ2-3; D is perhaps TRBD2 (5 bases). Trimming took 5 bases from V and 2 from J, leaving 26 bases between them. The CDR3 is made up of 19 amino acids. Germline assignment: CDR1 SGHTA and CDR2 FQGNSA.

The rearrangement joins TRBV30 to TRBJ1-6, with 7 bases that match TRBD1. This CDR3 spans 16 amino acids. V dropped 3 bases and J dropped 0; count of bases not matched to a gene: 5. Germline V gene sequence: CDR1 GTSNPN, CDR2 SVGIG (reference sequence). The DNA of the CDR3 is TGTGCCTGGAGCGATACAGGGGCCTCCTATAATTCACCCCTCCACTTT. This gives the protein CAWSDTGASYNSPLHF. Filled out from reference TRBV30 and TRBJ1-6, the complete variable domain reads SQTIHQWPATLVQPVGSPLSLECTVEGTSNPNLYWYRQAAGRGLQLLFYSVGIGQISSEVPQNLSASRPQDRQFILSSKKLLLSDSGFYLCAWSDTGASYNSPLHFGNGTRLTVT.

The chain couples TRBV14 to TRBJ1-3; the D is unclear. Germline loops: CDR1 SGHDN, CDR2 FVKESK. This CDR3 contains 12 residues. Trimming removed 4 bases at V and 4 bases at J, with 5 bases between. CDR3 in amino acids: CASSPQGNTIYF. The CDR3 coding sequence is TGTGCCAGCAGCCCCCAGGGAAACACCATATATTTT.

The rearrangement joins TRBV23-1 to TRBJ2-2; 7 bases are shared with TRBD2. TRBV23-1 is filed as an ORF, its function uncertain. The J segment lost 4 bases and the V segment lost 4 bases, leaving 9 bases of the junction unmatched. The CDR3 totals 16 residues. The CDR3 loop is CASSLPSWEGTGELFF. CDR3 nucleotides: TGCGCCAGCAGTCTACCTTCGTGGGAGGGCACCGGGGAGCTGTTTTTT.

The chain recombines TRBV28 with TRBJ1-2, with 7 bases that match TRBD1. J lost 4 bases, V lost 1 base, and 6 bases had no gene match. This CDR3 is 15 amino acids long. Germline V gene data show CDR1 as MDHEN and CDR2 as SYDVKM. The CDR3 loop is CASSLYRGSSYGYTF. In DNA form, the CDR3 reads TGTGCCAGCAGTTTATACAGGGGTTCAAGCTATGGCTACACCTTC.

The V call is TRBV5-4, the J call TRBJ1-2; 7 bases are a match to TRBD1. The CDR3 has 18 residues. The V gene's germline CDR1 is SGHNT and CDR2 YYREEE (reference sequence). V dropped 4 bases and J dropped 5; count of bases not matched to a gene: 20. The CDR3 sequence: CASSRLFMDRISAYGYTF. The CDR3 nucleotides are TGTGCCAGCAGCCGCCTATTTATGGACAGGATAAGCGCGTATGGCTACACCTTC.

The genes are TRBV4-1 and TRBJ2-3, with TRBD2 matching over 12 bases. CDR1 is MGHRA, CDR2 YSYEKL, per germline. Trimming took 2 bases from V and 2 from J; bases not matched to a gene: 8. The CDR3 totals 18 residues. The CDR3 sequence: CASSQWASGRESTDTQYF. CDR3 DNA: TGCGCCAGCAGCCAATGGGCTAGCGGGAGGGAATCCACAGATACGCAGTATTTT.

This chain joins TRBV11-2 and TRBJ1-2; tentatively, D is TRBD1 (6 bases). V lost 2 bases and J lost 4, with 14 bases in between. The CDR3 is made up of 15 amino acids. CDR1 SGHAT and CDR2 FQNNGV come from the germline V gene. The CDR3 nucleotides read TGTGCCAGCAGCTTATCACAACAGGGCCTCTATGGCTACACCTTC. As protein: CASSLSQQGLYGYTF.

The chain combines TRBV5-1 with TRBJ1-5, with D tentatively TRBD1 (6 bases). V was cut by 4 bases and J by 4 bases, with 18 bases left in between. This CDR3 is built from 16 residues. Germline CDR1 SGHRS, CDR2 YFSETQ. The CDR3 loop reads CASSPSVLQGNQPQHF. The CDR3 bases are TGCGCCAGCAGCCCCAGCGTTTTACAGGGAAATCAGCCCCAGCATTTT.

The chain couples TRBV27 to TRBJ2-7, with 10 nucleotides matching TRBD2. The CDR3 length is 15 residues. The trim removed 3 bases at V and 0 bases at J, leaving 2 bases unmatched. CDR1 and CDR2 (germline): MNHEY, SMNVEV (reference sequence). CDR3 amino acids: CASSFSGGSSYEQYF. The CDR3, as DNA: TGTGCCAGCAGTTTTAGCGGGGGGAGCTCCTACGAGCAGTACTTC.